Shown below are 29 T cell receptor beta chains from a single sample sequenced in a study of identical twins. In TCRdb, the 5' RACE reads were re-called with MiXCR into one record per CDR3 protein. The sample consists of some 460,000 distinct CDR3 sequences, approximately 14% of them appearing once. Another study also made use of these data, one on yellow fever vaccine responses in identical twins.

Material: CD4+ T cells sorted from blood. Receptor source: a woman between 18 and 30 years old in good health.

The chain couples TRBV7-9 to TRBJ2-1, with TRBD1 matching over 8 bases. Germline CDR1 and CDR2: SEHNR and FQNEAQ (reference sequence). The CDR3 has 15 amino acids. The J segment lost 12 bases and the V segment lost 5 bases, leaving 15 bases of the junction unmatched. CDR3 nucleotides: TGTGCCAGCAGCGAGAGGGGGACAGGCAGCCCGGGGCAGTTCTTC. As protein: CASSERGTGSPGQFF.

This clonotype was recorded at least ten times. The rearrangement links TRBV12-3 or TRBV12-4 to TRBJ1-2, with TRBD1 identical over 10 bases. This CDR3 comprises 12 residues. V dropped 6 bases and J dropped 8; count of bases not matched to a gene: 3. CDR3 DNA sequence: TGTGCCAGCAGGACAGGGGGCACAGGCTACACCTTC. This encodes CASRTGGTGYTF.

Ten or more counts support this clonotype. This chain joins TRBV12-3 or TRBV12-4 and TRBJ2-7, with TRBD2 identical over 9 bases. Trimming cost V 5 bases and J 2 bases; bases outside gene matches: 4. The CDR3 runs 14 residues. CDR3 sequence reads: CASSPRGGAYEQYF. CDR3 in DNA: TGTGCCAGCAGTCCTCGCGGGGGGGCCTACGAGCAGTACTTC.

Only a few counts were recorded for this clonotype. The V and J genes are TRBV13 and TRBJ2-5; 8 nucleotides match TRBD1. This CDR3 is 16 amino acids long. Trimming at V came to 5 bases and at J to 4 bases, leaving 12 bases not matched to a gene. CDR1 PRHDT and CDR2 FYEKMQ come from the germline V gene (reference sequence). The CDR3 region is CASSLGTGRLPETQYF. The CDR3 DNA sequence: TGTGCCAGCAGCCTCGGGACAGGTCGACTTCCAGAGACCCAGTACTTC.

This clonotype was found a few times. CDR3 sequence: CASSHTGQINSNQPQHF. The CDR3 coding sequence is TGTGCCAGCAGCCACACTGGACAGATAAATAGCAATCAGCCCCAGCATTTT. The J gene is TRBJ1-5, the V gene TRBV6-1; tentatively, D is TRBD1 (6 bases). Germline CDR1 is MNHNS and CDR2 is SASEGT. The V gene lost 6 bases and the J gene lost 0 bases, with 18 bases spanning the gap. The CDR3 extends over 17 amino acids.

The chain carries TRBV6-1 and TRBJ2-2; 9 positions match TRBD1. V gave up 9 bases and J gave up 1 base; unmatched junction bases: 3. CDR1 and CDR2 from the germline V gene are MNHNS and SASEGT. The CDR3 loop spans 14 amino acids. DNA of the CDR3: TGTGCCAGTTCGACAGGGGGGAACACCGGGGAGCTGTTTTTT. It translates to CASSTGGNTGELFF.

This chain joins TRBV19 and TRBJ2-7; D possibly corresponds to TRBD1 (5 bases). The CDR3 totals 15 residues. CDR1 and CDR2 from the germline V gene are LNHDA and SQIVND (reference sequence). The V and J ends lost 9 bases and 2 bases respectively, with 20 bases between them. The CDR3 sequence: CASQKGAQGTYEQYF. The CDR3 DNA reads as TGTGCCAGCCAAAAGGGTGCTCAGGGAACCTACGAGCAGTACTTC.

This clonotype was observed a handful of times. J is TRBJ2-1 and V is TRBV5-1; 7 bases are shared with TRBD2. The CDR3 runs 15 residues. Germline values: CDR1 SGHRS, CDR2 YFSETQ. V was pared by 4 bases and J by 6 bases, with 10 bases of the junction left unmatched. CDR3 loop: CASSPSAGTGNEQFF. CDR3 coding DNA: TGCGCCAGCAGCCCGTCAGCGGGGACCGGCAATGAGCAGTTCTTC.

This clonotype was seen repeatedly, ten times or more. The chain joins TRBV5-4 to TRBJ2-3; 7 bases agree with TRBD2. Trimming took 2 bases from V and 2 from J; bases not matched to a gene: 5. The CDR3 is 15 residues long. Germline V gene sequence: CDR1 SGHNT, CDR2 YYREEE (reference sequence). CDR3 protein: CASSLDRGVTDTQYF. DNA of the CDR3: TGTGCCAGCAGCTTAGACCGGGGGGTCACAGATACGCAGTATTTT.

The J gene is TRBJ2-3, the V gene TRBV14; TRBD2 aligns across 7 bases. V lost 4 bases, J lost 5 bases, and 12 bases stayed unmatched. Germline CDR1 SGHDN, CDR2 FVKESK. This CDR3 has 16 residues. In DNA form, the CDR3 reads TGTGCCAGCAGCCGATACTGGGGAGGGATCGGAGATACGCAGTATTTT. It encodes CASSRYWGGIGDTQYF.

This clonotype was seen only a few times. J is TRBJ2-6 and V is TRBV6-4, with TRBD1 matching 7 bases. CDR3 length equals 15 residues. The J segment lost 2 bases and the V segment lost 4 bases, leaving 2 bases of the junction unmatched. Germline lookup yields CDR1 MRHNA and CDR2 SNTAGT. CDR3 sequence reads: CASSATGAGANVLTF. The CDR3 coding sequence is TGTGCCAGCAGTGCCACAGGGGCTGGGGCCAACGTCCTGACTTTC.

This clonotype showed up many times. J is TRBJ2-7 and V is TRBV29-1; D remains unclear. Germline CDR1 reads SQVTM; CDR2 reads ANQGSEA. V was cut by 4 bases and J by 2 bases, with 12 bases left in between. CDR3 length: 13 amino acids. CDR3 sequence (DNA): TGCAGCGTTGGTCGGACCTCAACCTACGAGCAGTACTTC. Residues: CSVGRTSTYEQYF.

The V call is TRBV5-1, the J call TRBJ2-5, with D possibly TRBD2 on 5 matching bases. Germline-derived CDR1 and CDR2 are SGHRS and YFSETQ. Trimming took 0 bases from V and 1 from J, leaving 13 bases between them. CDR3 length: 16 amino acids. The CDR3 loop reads CASSLGSGVVQETQYF. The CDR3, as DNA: TGCGCCAGCAGCTTGGGGTCCGGGGTTGTCCAAGAGACCCAGTACTTC.

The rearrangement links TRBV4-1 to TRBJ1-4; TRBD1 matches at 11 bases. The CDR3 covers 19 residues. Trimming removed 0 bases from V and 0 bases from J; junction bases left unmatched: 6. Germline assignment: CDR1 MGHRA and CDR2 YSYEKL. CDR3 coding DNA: TGCGCCAGCAGCCAAGATAGAGGACAGGGGGCTTCAACTAATGAAAAACTGTTTTTT. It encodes CASSQDRGQGASTNEKLFF.

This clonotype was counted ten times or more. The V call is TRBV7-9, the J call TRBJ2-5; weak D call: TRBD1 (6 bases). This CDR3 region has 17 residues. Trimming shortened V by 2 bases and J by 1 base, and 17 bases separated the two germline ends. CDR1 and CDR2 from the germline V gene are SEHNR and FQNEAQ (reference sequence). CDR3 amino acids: CASSLPGWGLGQETQYF. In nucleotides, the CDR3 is TGTGCCAGCAGCTTACCAGGATGGGGGCTTGGCCAAGAGACCCAGTACTTC.

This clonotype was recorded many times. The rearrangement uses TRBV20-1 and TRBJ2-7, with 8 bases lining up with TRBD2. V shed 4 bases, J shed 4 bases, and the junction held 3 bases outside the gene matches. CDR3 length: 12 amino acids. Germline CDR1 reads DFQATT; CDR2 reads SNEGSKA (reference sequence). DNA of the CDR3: TGCAGTGCTACTCTAGCGGGTTACGAGCAGTACTTC. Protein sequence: CSATLAGYEQYF.

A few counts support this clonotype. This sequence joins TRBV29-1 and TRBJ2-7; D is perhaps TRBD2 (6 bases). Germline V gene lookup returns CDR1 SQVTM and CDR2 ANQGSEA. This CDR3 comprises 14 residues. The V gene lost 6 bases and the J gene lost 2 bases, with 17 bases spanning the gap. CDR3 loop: CSVFRDWGAYEQYF. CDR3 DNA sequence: TGCAGCGTCTTCCGGGACTGGGGAGCCTACGAGCAGTACTTC.

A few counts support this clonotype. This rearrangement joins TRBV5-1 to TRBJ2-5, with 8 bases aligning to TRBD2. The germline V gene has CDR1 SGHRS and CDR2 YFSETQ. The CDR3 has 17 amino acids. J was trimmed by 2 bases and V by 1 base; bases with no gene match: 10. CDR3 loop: CASSLTLGGAEQETQYF. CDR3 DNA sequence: TGCGCCAGCAGCTTGACCCTCGGGGGGGCCGAGCAAGAGACCCAGTACTTC.

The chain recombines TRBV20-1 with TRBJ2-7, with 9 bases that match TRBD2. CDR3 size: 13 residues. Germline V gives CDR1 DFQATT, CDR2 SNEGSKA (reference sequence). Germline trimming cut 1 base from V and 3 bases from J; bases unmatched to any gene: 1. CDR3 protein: CSARASGDYEQYF. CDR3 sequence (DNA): TGCAGTGCTAGAGCTAGCGGGGACTACGAGCAGTACTTC.

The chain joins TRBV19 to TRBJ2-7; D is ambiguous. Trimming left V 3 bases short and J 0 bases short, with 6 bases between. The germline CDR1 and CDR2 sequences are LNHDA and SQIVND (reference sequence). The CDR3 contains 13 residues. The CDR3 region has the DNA TGTGCCAGTAGTATGTCCTTCTCCTACGAGCAGTACTTC. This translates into CASSMSFSYEQYF.

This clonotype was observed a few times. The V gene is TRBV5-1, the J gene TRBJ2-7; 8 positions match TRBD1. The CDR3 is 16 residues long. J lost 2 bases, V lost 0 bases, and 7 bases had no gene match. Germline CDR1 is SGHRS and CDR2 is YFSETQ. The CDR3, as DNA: TGCGCCAGCAGCTTGGAAACAGGGGGAACTACCTACGAGCAGTACTTC. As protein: CASSLETGGTTYEQYF.

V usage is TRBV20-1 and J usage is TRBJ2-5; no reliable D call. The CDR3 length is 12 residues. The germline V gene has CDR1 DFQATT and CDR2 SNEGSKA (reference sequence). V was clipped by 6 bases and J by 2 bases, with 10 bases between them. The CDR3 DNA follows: TGCAGTGCCACCAAATCACAAGAGACCCAGTACTTC. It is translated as CSATKSQETQYF.

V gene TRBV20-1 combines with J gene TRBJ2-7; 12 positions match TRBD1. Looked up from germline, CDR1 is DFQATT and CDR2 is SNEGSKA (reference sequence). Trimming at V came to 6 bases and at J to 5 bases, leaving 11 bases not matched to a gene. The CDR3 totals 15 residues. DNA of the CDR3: TGCAGTGCCAGCTTATCGGGACAGGGGGCCCACGAGCAGTACTTC. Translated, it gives CSASLSGQGAHEQYF.

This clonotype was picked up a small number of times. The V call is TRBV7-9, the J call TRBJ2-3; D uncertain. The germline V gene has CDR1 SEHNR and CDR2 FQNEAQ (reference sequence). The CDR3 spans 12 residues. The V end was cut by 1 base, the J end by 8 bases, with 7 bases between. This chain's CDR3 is CASSLDSVTQYF. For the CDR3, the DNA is TGTGCCAGCAGCTTAGATTCTGTTACGCAGTATTTT.

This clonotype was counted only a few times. The CDR3 region has the DNA TGTGCCAGCAGCTCGGACAGGGGGCCCGGGGAGCTGTTTTTT. Its translation: CASSSDRGPGELFF. This chain links TRBV7-9 with TRBJ2-2, with 11 bases aligning to TRBD1. The CDR3 has 14 residues. Germline assignment: CDR1 SEHNR and CDR2 FQNEAQ (reference sequence). V trimming: 4 bases; J trimming: 6 bases; junction bases outside the gene matches: 1.

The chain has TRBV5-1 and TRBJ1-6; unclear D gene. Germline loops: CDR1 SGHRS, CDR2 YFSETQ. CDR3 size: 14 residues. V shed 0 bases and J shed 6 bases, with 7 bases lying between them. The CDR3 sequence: CASSLGHLNSPLHF. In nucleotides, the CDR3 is TGCGCCAGCAGCTTGGGACATCTTAATTCACCCCTCCACTTT.

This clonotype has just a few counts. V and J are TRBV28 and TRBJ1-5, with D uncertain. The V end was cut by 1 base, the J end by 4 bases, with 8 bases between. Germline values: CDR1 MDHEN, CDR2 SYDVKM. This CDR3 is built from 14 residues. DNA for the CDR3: TGTGCCAGCAGTTTATTGCGGGAGAATCAGCCCCAGCATTTT. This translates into CASSLLRENQPQHF.

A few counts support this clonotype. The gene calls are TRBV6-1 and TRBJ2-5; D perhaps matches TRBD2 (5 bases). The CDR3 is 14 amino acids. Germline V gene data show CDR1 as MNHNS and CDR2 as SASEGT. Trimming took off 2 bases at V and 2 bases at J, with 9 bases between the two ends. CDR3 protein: CASSETRTQETQYF. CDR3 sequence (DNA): TGTGCCAGCAGTGAAACTAGAACTCAAGAGACCCAGTACTTC.

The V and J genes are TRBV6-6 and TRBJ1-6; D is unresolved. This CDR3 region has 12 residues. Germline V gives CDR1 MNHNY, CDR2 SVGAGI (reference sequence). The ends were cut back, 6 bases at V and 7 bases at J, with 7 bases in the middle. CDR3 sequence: CASSRGNSPLHF. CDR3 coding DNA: TGTGCCAGCAGCCGAGGAAATTCACCCCTCCACTTT.